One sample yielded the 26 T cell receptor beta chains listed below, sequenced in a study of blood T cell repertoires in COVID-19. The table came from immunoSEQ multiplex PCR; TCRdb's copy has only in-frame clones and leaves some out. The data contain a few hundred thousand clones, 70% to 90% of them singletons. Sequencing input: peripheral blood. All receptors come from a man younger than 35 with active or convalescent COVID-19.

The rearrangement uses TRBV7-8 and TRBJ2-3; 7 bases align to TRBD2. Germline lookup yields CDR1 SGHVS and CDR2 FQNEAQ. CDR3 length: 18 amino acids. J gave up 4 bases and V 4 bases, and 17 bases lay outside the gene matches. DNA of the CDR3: TGTGCCAGCAGCTCTAGACGGGAGGCCGAGAGATTTGCAGATACGCAGTATTTT. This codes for CASSSRREAERFADTQYF.

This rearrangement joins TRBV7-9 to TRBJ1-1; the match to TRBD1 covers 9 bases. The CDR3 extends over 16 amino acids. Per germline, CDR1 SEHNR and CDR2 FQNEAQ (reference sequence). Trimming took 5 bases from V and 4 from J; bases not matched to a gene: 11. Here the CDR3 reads CASSTYRGRGGTEAFF. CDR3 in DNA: TGTGCCAGCAGCACCTACAGGGGGCGCGGTGGCACTGAAGCTTTCTTT.

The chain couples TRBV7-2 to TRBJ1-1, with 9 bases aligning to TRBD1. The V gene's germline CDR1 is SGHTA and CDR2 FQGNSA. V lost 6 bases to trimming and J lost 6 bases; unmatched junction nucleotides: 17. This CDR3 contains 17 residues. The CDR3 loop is CASSLRPPGTGPAEAFF. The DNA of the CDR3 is TGTGCCAGCAGTTTAAGACCTCCCGGGACAGGGCCTGCTGAAGCTTTCTTT.

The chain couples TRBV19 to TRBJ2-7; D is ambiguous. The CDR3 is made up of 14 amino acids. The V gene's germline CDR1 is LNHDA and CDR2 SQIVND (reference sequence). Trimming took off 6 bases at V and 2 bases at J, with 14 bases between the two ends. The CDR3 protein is CASSLGSETYEQYF. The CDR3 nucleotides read TGTGCCAGTAGCCTAGGAAGTGAGACCTACGAGCAGTACTTC.

CDR3 coding DNA: TGTGCCAGTAGTACCGGGACAGTTAATGAAAAACTGTTTTTT. It yields the protein CASSTGTVNEKLFF. The V gene is TRBV19, the J gene TRBJ1-4; 7 bases are shared with TRBD1. Per germline, CDR1 LNHDA and CDR2 SQIVND (reference sequence). CDR3 size: 14 residues. V shed 4 bases, J shed 4 bases, and the junction held 3 bases outside the gene matches.

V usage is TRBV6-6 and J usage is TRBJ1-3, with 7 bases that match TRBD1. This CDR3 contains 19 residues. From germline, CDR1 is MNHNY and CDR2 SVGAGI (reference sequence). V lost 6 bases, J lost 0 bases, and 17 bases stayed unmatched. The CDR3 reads CASSLNPGGSPSSGNTIYF. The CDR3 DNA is TGTGCCAGCAGCTTAAACCCAGGGGGGAGTCCTAGCTCTGGAAACACCATATATTTT.

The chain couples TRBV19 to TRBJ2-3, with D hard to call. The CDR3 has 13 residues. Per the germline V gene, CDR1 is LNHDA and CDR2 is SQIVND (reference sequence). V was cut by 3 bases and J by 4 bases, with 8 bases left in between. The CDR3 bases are TGTGCCAGTAGTATCTGGTCAGCAGATACGCAGTATTTT. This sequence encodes CASSIWSADTQYF.

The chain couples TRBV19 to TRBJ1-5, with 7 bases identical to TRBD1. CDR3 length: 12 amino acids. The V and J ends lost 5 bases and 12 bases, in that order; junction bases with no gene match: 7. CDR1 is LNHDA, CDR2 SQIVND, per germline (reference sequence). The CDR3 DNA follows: TGTGCCAGTAGTTCAACAGGGGTCCTCCAGCATTTT. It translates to CASSSTGVLQHF.

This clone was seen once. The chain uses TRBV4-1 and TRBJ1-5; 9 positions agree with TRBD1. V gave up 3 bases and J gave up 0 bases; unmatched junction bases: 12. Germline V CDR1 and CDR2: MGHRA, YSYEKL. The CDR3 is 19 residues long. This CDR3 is CASSQGGQGTLYSNQPQHF. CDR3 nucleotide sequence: TGCGCCAGCAGCCAGGGGGGACAGGGCACACTCTATAGCAATCAGCCCCAGCATTTT.

CDR3 sequence: CASSEGQDLYGYTF. CDR3 DNA sequence: TGCGCCAGCAGTGAGGGACAGGACCTCTATGGCTACACCTTC. The chain combines TRBV10-1 with TRBJ1-2; 7 bases match TRBD1. The length of the CDR3 is 14 residues. CDR1 and CDR2 from the germline V gene are WNHNN and SYGVQD (reference sequence). The V segment lost 2 bases and the J segment 4 bases; nucleotides outside the gene matches: 4.

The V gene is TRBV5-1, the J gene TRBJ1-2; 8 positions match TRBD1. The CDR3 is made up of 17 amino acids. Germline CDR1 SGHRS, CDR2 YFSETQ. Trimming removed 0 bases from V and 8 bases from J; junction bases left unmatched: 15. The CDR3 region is CASSLEFGQGAMKGYTF. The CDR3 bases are TGCGCCAGCAGCTTGGAATTCGGTCAGGGGGCAATGAAGGGCTACACCTTC.

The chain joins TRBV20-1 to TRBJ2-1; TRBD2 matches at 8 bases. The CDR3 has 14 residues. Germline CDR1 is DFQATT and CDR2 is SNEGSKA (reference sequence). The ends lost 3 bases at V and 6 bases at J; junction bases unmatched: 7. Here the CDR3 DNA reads TGCAGTGCTAGTAAGCGAGCGGGGGTCAATGAGCAGTTCTTC. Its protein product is CSASKRAGVNEQFF.

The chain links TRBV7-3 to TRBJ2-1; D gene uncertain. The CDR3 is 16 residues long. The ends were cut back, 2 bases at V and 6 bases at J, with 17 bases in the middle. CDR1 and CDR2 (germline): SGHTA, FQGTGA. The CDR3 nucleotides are TGTGCCAGCAGCTTATCGGCGGCCTCACATGGCAATGAGCAGTTCTTC. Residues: CASSLSAASHGNEQFF.

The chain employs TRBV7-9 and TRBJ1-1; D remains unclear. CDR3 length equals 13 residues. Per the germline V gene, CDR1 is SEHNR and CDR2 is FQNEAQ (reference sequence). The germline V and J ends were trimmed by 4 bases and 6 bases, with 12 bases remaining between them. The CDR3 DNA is TGTGCCAGCAGCTCGTCCCTTTTCGCTGAAGCTTTCTTT. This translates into CASSSSLFAEAFF. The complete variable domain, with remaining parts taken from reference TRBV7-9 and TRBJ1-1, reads DTGVSQNPRHKITKRGQNVTFRCDPISEHNRLYWYRQTLGQGPEFLTYFQNEAQLEKSRLLSDRFSAERPKGSFSTLEIQRTEQGDSAMYLCASSSSLFAEAFFGQGTRLTVV.

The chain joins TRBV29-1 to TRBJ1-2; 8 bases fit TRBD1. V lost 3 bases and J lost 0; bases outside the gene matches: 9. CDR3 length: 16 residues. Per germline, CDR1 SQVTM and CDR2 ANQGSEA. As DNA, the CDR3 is TGCAGCGTTGAGGGACAGGAGGGCCAAGCTAACTATGGCTACACCTTC. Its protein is CSVEGQEGQANYGYTF.

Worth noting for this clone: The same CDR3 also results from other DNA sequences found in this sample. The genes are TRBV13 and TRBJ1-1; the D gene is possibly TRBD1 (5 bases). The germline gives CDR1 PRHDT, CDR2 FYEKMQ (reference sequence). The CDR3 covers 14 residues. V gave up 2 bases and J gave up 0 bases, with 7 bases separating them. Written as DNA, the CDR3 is TGTGCCAGCAGCTTAAGGGGATTGAACACTGAAGCTTTCTTT. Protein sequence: CASSLRGLNTEAFF.

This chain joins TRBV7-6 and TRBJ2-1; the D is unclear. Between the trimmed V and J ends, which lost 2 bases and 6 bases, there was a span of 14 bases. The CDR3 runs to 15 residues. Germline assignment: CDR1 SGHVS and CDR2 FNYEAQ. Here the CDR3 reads CASSLSFNTLNEQFF. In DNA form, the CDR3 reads TGTGCCAGCAGCTTATCCTTTAACACGCTCAATGAGCAGTTCTTC.

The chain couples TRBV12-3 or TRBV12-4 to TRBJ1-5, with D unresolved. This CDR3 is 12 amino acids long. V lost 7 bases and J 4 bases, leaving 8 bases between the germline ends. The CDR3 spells CASTGGNQPQHF. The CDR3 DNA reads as TGTGCCAGCACCGGAGGGAATCAGCCCCAGCATTTT.

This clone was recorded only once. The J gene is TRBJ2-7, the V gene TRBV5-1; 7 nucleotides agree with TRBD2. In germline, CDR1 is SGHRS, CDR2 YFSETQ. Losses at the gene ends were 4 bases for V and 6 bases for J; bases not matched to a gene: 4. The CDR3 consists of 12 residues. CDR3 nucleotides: TGCGCCAGCAGCCCGAGCGGGGCCGAGCAGTACTTC. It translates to CASSPSGAEQYF.

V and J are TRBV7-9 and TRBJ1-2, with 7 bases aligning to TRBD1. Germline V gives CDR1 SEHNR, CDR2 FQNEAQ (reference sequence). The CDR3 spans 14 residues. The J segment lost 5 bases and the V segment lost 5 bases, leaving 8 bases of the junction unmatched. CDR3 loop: CASSLSRDSYGYTF. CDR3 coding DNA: TGTGCCAGCAGCCTCAGCCGGGACAGTTATGGCTACACCTTC.

This CDR3 is CASSFMRSGSTDTQYF. The CDR3 DNA is TGTGCCAGCAGCTTTATGAGGAGCGGGAGCACAGATACGCAGTATTTT. The rearrangement uses TRBV11-2 and TRBJ2-3; tentatively, D is TRBD2 (6 bases). Germline loops: CDR1 SGHAT, CDR2 FQNNGV. V was pared by 3 bases and J by 0 bases, with 13 bases between. The length of the CDR3 is 16 residues.

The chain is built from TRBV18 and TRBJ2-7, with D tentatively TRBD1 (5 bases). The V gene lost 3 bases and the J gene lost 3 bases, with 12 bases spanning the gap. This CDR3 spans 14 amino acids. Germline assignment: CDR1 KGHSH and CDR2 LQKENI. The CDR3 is CASSPDSFYYEQYF. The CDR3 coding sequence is TGTGCCAGCTCACCCGACAGTTTTTACTACGAGCAGTACTTC.

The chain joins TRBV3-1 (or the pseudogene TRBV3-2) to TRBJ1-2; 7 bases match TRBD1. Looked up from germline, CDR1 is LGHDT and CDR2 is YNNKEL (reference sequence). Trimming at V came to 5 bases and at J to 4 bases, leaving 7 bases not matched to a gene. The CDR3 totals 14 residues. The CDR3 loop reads CASSVRDSFYGYTF. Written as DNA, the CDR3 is TGTGCCAGCAGCGTCCGGGACAGTTTCTATGGCTACACCTTC.

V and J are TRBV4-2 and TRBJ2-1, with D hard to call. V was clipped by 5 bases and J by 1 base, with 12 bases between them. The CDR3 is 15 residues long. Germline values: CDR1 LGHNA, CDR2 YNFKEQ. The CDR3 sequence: CASSANTYSYNEQFF. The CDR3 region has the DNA TGTGCCAGCAGCGCCAATACCTATTCCTACAATGAGCAGTTCTTC.

The CDR3 DNA follows: TGTGCCAGCAGTCAGACTAGCGGGAGGGTTGCGCAGTTCTTC. It encodes CASSQTSGRVAQFF. This chain uses TRBV27 with TRBJ2-1; 14 bases map to TRBD2. The germline CDR1 and CDR2 sequences are MNHEY and SMNVEV (reference sequence). The CDR3 covers 14 residues. With 5 bases clipped from V and 12 bases from J, the junction kept 6 bases outside the gene matches.

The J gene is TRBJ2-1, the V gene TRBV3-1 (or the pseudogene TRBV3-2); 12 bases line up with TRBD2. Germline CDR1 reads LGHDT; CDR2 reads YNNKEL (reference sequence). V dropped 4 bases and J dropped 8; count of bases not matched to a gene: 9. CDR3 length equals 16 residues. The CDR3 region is CASSPPLAGGTHEQFF. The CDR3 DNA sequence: TGTGCCAGCAGCCCACCCCTAGCGGGAGGGACCCATGAGCAGTTCTTC.